Presented here are 11 T cell receptor beta chains from one specimen sequenced in a study of control samples from healthy donors and cancer patients. TCRdb keeps only in-frame clones here, not all; method: immunoSEQ multiplex PCR. This table holds some 130,000 clones, just under 95% found once. The sequencing input was blood. The receptor set was obtained from a man younger than 35 in good health.

On this clone: The junction departs from the called germline gene at one end, perhaps through a read error. V usage is TRBV6-1 and J usage is TRBJ2-1; 7 positions match TRBD2. CDR1 and CDR2 (germline): MNHNS, SASEGT. This CDR3 is 13 amino acids long. CDR3 sequence reads: CASSQAGSNEQFF. CDR3 DNA sequence: TGTGCCAGCAGTCAAGCGGGGAGCAATGAGCAGTTCTTC.

The chain recombines TRBV13 with TRBJ2-7; 7 bases agree with TRBD2. This CDR3 is built from 16 residues. Trimming at V came to 2 bases and at J to 0 bases, leaving 7 bases not matched to a gene. The germline V gene encodes CDR1 PRHDT and CDR2 FYEKMQ (reference sequence). DNA of the CDR3: TGTGCCAGCAGCTTAAAGTCCGGGGGGAACTCCTACGAGCAGTACTTC. It encodes CASSLKSGGNSYEQYF.

The V and J genes are TRBV7-6 and TRBJ1-4; 7 positions agree with TRBD1. CDR1 and CDR2 (germline): SGHVS, FNYEAQ. The CDR3 is made up of 16 amino acids. Losses at the gene ends were 5 bases for V and 3 bases for J; bases not matched to a gene: 9. This CDR3 reads CASSQTGFPPNEKLFF. CDR3 DNA: TGTGCCAGCAGCCAGACAGGGTTCCCTCCTAATGAAAAACTGTTTTTT.

The V and J genes are TRBV3-1 (or the pseudogene TRBV3-2) and TRBJ1-1; the D is unclear. V was shortened by 1 base and J by 4 bases, with 10 bases between the two germline ends. CDR1 and CDR2 (germline): LGHDT, YNNKEL (reference sequence). The CDR3 length is 14 residues. The CDR3 loop is CASSQVLGTTEAFF. The CDR3 DNA is TGTGCCAGCAGCCAAGTCCTCGGAACCACTGAAGCTTTCTTT.

This chain connects TRBV7-2 to TRBJ1-2; 12 bases are a match to TRBD1. The CDR3 runs to 17 residues. With V trimmed by 1 base and J by 6 bases, 9 bases remained unmatched. Germline V gene sequence: CDR1 SGHTA, CDR2 FQGNSA. CDR3 protein: CASSLGPWRDRGHGYTF. For the CDR3, the DNA is TGTGCCAGCAGCTTAGGTCCATGGCGGGACAGGGGGCATGGCTACACCTTC.

The CDR3 region has the DNA TGTGCCAGCAGCTTAGCTGGGACAGGGGTCCACGAGCAGTACTTC. Translating it yields CASSLAGTGVHEQYF. The chain combines TRBV7-9 with TRBJ2-7; 10 nucleotides line up with TRBD1. This CDR3 contains 15 residues. V gave up 0 bases and J gave up 5 bases; unmatched junction bases: 4. CDR1 and CDR2 (germline): SEHNR, FQNEAQ (reference sequence).

This chain joins TRBV19 and TRBJ2-1, with D possibly TRBD2 on 6 matching bases. Germline V gene data show CDR1 as LNHDA and CDR2 as SQIVND (reference sequence). V was shortened by 3 bases and J by 9 bases, with 12 bases between the two germline ends. This CDR3 region has 13 residues. CDR3 sequence reads: CASSISTSSEQFF. In DNA form, the CDR3 reads TGTGCCAGTAGTATCAGTACTAGCAGTGAGCAGTTCTTC.

CDR3 in amino acids: CAWRRSSGLSSYEQYF. As DNA, the CDR3 is TGTGCCTGGAGACGGTCTAGCGGACTCAGCTCCTACGAGCAGTACTTC. This chain connects TRBV30 to TRBJ2-7; 7 bases align to TRBD2. The CDR3 contains 16 residues. Trimming took 3 bases from V and 0 from J; bases not matched to a gene: 11. CDR1 and CDR2 (germline): GTSNPN, SVGIG (reference sequence).

CDR3 in amino acids: CASSLEGHSNQPQHF. The CDR3 nucleotides read TGTGCCAGCAGCTTAGAGGGACATAGCAATCAGCCCCAGCATTTT. V gene TRBV7-9 combines with J gene TRBJ1-5; D is possibly TRBD1 (6 bases). The CDR3 sequence is 15 residues long. V was pared by 1 base and J by 0 bases, with 7 bases between. Germline V gene data show CDR1 as SEHNR and CDR2 as FQNEAQ (reference sequence).

The genes are TRBV5-5 and TRBJ2-1, with no clear D. The CDR3 covers 11 residues. The germline CDR1 and CDR2 sequences are SGHKS and YYEKEE (reference sequence). Between the trimmed V and J ends, which lost 4 bases and 5 bases, there was a span of 4 bases. The CDR3 region has the DNA TGTGCCAGCAGCCAGAACAATGAGCAGTTCTTC. Residues: CASSQNNEQFF.

The chain carries TRBV6-1 and TRBJ1-6, with a weak D call TRBD1 (5 bases). Trimming removed 3 bases at V and 5 bases at J, with 5 bases between. The germline V gene has CDR1 MNHNS and CDR2 SASEGT. The CDR3 totals 13 residues. The CDR3 spells CASSDRDNSPLHF. In nucleotides, the CDR3 is TGTGCCAGCAGTGACAGGGATAATTCACCCCTCCACTTT.